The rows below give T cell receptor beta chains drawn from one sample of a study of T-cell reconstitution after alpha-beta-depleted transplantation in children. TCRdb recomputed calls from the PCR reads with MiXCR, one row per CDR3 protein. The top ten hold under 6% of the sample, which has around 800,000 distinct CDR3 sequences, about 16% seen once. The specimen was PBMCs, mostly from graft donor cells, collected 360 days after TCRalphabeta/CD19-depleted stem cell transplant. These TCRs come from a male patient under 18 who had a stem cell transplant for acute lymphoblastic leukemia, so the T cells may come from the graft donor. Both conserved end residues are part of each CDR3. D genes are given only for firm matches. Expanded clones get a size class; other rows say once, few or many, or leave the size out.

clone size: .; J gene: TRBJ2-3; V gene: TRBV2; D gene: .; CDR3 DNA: TGTGCCAGCAGGAACGCGAACTCCAAAACAGATACGCAGTATTTT; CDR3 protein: CASRNANSKTDTQYF
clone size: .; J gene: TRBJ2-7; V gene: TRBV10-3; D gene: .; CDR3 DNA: TGTGCCATCAGTGAGCCGGACAGAACCTACGAGCAGTACTTC; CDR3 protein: CAISEPDRTYEQYF
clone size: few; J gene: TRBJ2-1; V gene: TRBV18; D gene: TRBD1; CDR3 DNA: TGTGCCAGCTCACACAATCCGGGACAGGGGACCGATGAGCAGTTCTTC; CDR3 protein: CASSHNPGQGTDEQFF
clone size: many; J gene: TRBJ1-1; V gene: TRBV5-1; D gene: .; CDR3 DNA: TGCGCCAGCAGCAAAATCAGGGGCTCAGAAGCTTTCTTT; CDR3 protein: CASSKIRGSEAFF
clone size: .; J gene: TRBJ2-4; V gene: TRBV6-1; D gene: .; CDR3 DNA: TGTGCCAGCAGGCCAGGGGTAGCCAAAAACATTCAGTACTTC; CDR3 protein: CASRPGVAKNIQYF
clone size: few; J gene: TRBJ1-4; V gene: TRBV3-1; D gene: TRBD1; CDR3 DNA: TGTGCCAGCAGCCGACGACAGGGGGATGAAAAACTGTTTTTT; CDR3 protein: CASSRRQGDEKLFF
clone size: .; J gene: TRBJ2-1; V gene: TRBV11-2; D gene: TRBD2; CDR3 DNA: TGTGCCAGCAGCTCAAACACCCTCAGCGGGAGAGGCGGGCGTTACAATGAGCAGTTCTTC; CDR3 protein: CASSSNTLSGRGGRYNEQFF
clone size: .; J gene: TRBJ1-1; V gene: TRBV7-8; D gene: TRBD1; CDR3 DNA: TGTGCCAGCAGCTTACCCTCCGGGAACAGGGGGCAAACTGAAGCTTTCTTT; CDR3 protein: CASSLPSGNRGQTEAFF
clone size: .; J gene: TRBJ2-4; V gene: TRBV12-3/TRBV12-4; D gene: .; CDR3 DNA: TGTGCCAGCAGTTTATTCCGGAAGACGGGACCCCCGATTTTC; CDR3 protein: CASSLFRKTGPPIF
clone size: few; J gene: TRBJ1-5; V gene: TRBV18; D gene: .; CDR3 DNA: TGTGCCAGCTCACCCGTATCAGGGATTAGCAATCAGCCCCAGCATTTT; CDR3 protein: CASSPVSGISNQPQHF
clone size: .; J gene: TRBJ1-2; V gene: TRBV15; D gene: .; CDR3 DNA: TGTGCCACCAGCAGCGATGGAAGGGGTAACTATGGCTACACCTTC; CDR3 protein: CATSSDGRGNYGYTF
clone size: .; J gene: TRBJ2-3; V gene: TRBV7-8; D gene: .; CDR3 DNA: TGTGCCAGCAGCTTCGCAGGGCGGGCAGATACGCAGTATTTT; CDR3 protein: CASSFAGRADTQYF
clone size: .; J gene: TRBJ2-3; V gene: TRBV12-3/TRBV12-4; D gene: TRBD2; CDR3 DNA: TGTGCCAGCAGTCCTAGACTAGCGGGGATCACAGATACGCAGTATTTT; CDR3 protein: CASSPRLAGITDTQYF
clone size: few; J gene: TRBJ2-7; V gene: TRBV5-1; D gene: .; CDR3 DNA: TGCGCCAGCAGCTTGGGCGGGGGCACTCCCTACGAGCAGTACTTC; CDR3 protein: CASSLGGGTPYEQYF
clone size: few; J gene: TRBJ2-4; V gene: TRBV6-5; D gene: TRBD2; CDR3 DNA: TGTGCCAGCAGTTACGGGACTAGCGGGAGTTATGCCAAAAACATTCAGTACTTC; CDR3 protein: CASSYGTSGSYAKNIQYF
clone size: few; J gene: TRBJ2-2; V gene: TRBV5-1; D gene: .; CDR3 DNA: TGCGCCAGCAGCTTGGAGGCTAGGCCCGGGGAGCTGTTTTTT; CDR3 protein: CASSLEARPGELFF
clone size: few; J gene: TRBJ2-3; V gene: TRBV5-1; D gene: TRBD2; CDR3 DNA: TGCGCCAGCAGTCTAGCGGGGGCCCTTAGCACAGATACGCAGTATTTT; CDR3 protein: CASSLAGALSTDTQYF
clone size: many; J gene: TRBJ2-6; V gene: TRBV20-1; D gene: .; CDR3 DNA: TGCAGTGCTTCACAGGGTTCCACTGGGGCCAACGTCCTGACTTTC; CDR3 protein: CSASQGSTGANVLTF
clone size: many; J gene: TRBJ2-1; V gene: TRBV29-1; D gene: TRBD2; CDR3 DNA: TGCAGCGTTAGGACTAGCGCTTACAATGAGCAGTTCTTC; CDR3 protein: CSVRTSAYNEQFF
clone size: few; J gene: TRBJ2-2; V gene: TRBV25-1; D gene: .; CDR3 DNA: TGTGCCAGCAGTGAATGGCCATGGGGCCCCGGAACGAACACCGGGGAGCTGTTTTTT; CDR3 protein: CASSEWPWGPGTNTGELFF
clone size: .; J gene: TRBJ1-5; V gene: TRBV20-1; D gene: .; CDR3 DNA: TGCAGTGCTAGGATTGGATCCAGGGCGGGTCAGCCCCAGCATTTT; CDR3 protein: CSARIGSRAGQPQHF
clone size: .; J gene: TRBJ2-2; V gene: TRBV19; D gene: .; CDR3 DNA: TGTGCCAGTAGTAAGAATCTAAGAGGGACCGGGGAGCTGTTTTTT; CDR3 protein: CASSKNLRGTGELFF
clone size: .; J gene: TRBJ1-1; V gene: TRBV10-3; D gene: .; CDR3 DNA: TGTGCCATCAGTGGGACACAGGTGAACACTGAAGCTTTCTTT; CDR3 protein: CAISGTQVNTEAFF
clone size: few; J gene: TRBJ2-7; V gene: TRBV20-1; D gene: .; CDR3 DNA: TGCAGTGCTAGTTCGGGAGCCTACGAGCAGTACTTC; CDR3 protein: CSASSGAYEQYF
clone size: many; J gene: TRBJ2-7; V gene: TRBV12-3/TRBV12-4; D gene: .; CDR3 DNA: TGTGCCAGCACCTGGGACTCCTCCTACGAGCAGTACTTC; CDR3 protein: CASTWDSSYEQYF
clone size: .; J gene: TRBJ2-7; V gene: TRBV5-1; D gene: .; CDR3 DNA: TGCGCCAGCAGCCGGGTAATCTCACTCTCGGGTGTCGAGCAGTACTTC; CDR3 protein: CASSRVISLSGVEQYF
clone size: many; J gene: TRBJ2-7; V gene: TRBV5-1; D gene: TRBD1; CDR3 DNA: TGCGCCAGCAGCCCTACAGGGGGCCAGAGCTCCTACGAGCAGTACTTC; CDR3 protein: CASSPTGGQSSYEQYF
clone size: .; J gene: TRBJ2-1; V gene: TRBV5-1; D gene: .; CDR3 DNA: TGCGCCAGCAGGTTTTCGGGAGTACCATACAATGAGCAGTTCTTC; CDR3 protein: CASRFSGVPYNEQFF
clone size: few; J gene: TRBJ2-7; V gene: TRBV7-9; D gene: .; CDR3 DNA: TGTGCCAGCAGCTTAATAATGGGACCGACAACCTACGAGCAGTACTTC; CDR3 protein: CASSLIMGPTTYEQYF
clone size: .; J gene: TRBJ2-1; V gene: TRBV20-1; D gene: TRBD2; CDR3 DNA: TGCAGTGCTAGAGACGGGAGGGCCATCAATGAGCAGTTCTTC; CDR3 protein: CSARDGRAINEQFF
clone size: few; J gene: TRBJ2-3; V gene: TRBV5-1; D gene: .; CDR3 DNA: TGCGCCAGCAGCTTGGGTGATTCTAGCACAGATACGCAGTATTTT; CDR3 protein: CASSLGDSSTDTQYF
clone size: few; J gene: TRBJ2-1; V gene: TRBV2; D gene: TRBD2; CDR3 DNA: TGTGCCAGCAGGAAGACTAGCGGAGACTACAATGAGCAGTTCTTC; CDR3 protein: CASRKTSGDYNEQFF
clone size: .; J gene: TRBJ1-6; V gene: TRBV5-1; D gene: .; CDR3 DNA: TGCGCCAGCAGCTTAACCGGGCAGGGTGAAACTTCACCCCTCCACTTT; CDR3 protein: CASSLTGQGETSPLHF
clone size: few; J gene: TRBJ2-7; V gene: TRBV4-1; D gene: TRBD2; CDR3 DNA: TGCGCCAGCACTAGCGGGGGGGACTACGAGCAGTACTTC; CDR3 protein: CASTSGGDYEQYF
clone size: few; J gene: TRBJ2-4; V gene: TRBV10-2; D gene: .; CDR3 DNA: TGCGCCAGCAGCCTGCGCGGTGCCTCCAAAAACATTCAGTACTTC; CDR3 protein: CASSLRGASKNIQYF
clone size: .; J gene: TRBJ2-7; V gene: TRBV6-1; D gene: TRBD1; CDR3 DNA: TGTGCCAGCAGTAGCACGGGACAGGCCTACGAGCAGTACTTC; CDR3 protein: CASSSTGQAYEQYF
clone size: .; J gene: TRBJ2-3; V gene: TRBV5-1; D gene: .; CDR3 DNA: TGCGCCAGCAGCCCCTACCTCCTACAGGGAGAACCCCTCGATCGGCAGTATTTT; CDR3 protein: CASSPYLLQGEPLDRQYF
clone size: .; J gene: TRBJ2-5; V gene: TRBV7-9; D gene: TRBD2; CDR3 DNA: TGTGCCAGCAGCTCGGCAACCACTAGCGCCCAGTACTTC; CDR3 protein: CASSSATTSAQYF
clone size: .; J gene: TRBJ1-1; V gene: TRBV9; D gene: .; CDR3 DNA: TGTGCCAGCAGCGTAGTCGGAGGGAACACTGAAGCTTTCTTT; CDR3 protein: CASSVVGGNTEAFF
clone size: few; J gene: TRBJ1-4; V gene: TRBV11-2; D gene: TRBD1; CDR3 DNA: TGTGCCAGCAGCTTCCGGACAGGGTTTGGAGAAAAACTGTTTTTT; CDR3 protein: CASSFRTGFGEKLFF
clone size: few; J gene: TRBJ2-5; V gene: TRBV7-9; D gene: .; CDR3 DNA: TGTGCCAGCAGCTTCGTCCCCCGGGAGACCCAGTACTTC; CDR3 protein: CASSFVPRETQYF
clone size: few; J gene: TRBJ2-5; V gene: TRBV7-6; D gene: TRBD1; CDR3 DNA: TGTGCCAGCAGCCAGTTGGGGACAGGACAAGAGACCCAGTACTTC; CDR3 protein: CASSQLGTGQETQYF
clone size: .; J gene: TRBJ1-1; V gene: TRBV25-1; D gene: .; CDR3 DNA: TGTGCCAGCAGTGAAGGGCCAGGGGTCACTGAAGCTTTCTTT; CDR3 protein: CASSEGPGVTEAFF
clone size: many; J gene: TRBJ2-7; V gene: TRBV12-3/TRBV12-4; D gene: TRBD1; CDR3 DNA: TGTGCCAGCAGTTTATATCGCTGGGGGACAGGGGCCTCCTACGAGCAGTACTTC; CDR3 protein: CASSLYRWGTGASYEQYF
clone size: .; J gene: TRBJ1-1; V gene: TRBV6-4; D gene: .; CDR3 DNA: TGTGCCAGCAGTCAGCACCCAGGGTGGGACACTGAAGCTTTCTTT; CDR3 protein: CASSQHPGWDTEAFF
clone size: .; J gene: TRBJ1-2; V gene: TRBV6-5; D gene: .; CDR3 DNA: TGTGCCAGCAGTTATTACGCCCCCCCTAACACCTTC; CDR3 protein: CASSYYAPPNTF